This TCR beta chain was documented in a study of response to subunit inactivated influenza vaccine. Via MiXCR, TCRdb re-called the RT-PCR reads, giving one row per CDR3 protein. Of a few hundred thousand distinct CDR3 sequences listed, around 22% are singletons. This clonotype was picked up a small number of times. The source of this sequence is a man aged 45-69 years who received an inactivated influenza vaccine. Sequenced material: PBMCs from blood, taken approximately 20 months after vaccination.

The CDR3 is CASSVTEAFF. The CDR3 bases are TGTGCCAGCAGCGTAACTGAAGCTTTCTTT. The chain uses TRBV7-9 and TRBJ1-1; unclear D gene. The CDR3 totals 10 residues. V lost 5 bases to trimming and J lost 5 bases, with 3 bases between them. The germline gives CDR1 SEHNR, CDR2 FQNEAQ (reference sequence).